The 9 T cell receptor beta chains reported below all come from one sample, sequenced in a study of T cell repertoires in cytomegalovirus infection. These receptors have no known antigen. TCRdb redid the calling of the reads with MiXCR, one entry per CDR3 protein. The data hold around 300,000 distinct CDR3 sequences, with roughly 25% observed a single time. This material consisted of cultured PBMCs, taken from culture after CMV antigen stimulation. The source is a human donor in good health (CMV status not recorded). Some clones in this sample may be carry-over from other donors' samples.

This clonotype came up a few times. The V gene is TRBV6-1, the J gene TRBJ2-1; TRBD2 aligns across 14 bases. The CDR3 contains 14 residues. The ends lost 6 bases at V and 9 bases at J; junction bases unmatched: 4. CDR1 is MNHNS and CDR2 is SASEGT in the germline V gene. As DNA, the CDR3 is TGTGCCAGCAGAAGACTAGCGGGAGGGAGTGAGCAGTTCTTC. Encoded protein: CASRRLAGGSEQFF.

This clonotype occurred many times. The CDR3 DNA reads as TGTGCCAGCAGCGGCCCGGGACTAGTTACAGATACGCAGTATTTT. Translation: CASSGPGLVTDTQYF. This chain links TRBV7-2 with TRBJ2-3, with 8 bases that match TRBD2. Trimming removed 5 bases from V and 3 bases from J; junction bases left unmatched: 7. The CDR3 is made up of 15 amino acids. Germline CDR1 SGHTA, CDR2 FQGNSA.

The table lists this clonotype with a count of one. This rearrangement joins TRBV5-1 to TRBJ2-3, with TRBD2 matching over 8 bases. CDR1 is SGHRS and CDR2 is YFSETQ in the germline V gene. The J segment lost 4 bases and the V segment lost 3 bases, leaving 10 bases of the junction unmatched. This CDR3 is built from 16 residues. The CDR3 region is CASSSGLAPTPDTQYF. The CDR3 region has the DNA TGCGCCAGCAGCTCAGGACTAGCCCCTACCCCAGATACGCAGTATTTT. Combining the CDR3 with reference TRBV5-1 and TRBJ2-3 gives the whole variable domain KAGVTQTPRYLIKTRGQQVTLSCSPISGHRSVSWYQQTPGQGLQFLFEYFSETQRNKGNFPGRFSGRQFSNSRSEMNVSTLELGDSALYLCASSSGLAPTPDTQYFGPGTRLTVL.

This clonotype was picked up many times. The rearrangement links TRBV7-8 to TRBJ2-7; D may be TRBD2 (5 bases). V lost 0 bases, J lost 3 bases, and 9 bases lay in between. The CDR3 is 14 amino acids. CDR1 is SGHVS, CDR2 FQNEAQ, per germline. The CDR3 region is CASSLAELVYEQYF. DNA for the CDR3: TGTGCCAGCAGCTTAGCGGAACTAGTCTACGAGCAGTACTTC.

The rearrangement uses TRBV6-5 and TRBJ1-1; D is undetermined. V was shortened by 5 bases and J by 5 bases, with 12 bases between the two germline ends. The CDR3 is made up of 13 amino acids. Germline V CDR1 and CDR2: MNHEY, SVGAGI. In DNA, the CDR3 is TGTGCCAGCAGTAAAGGTGGATGGACTGAAGCTTTCTTT. It yields the protein CASSKGGWTEAFF.

This clonotype was found many times. V is TRBV7-2 and J is TRBJ2-1, with 8 bases fitting TRBD2. This CDR3 contains 16 residues. The V segment lost 5 bases and the J segment 3 bases; nucleotides outside the gene matches: 9. Germline V gene sequence: CDR1 SGHTA, CDR2 FQGNSA. The CDR3 region has the DNA TGTGCCAGCAGCGATCGACTAGCGCTGCGCTACAATGAGCAGTTCTTC. This translates into CASSDRLALRYNEQFF.

This clonotype turned up a few times. The rearrangement uses TRBV5-8 and TRBJ2-2; 8 bases are a match to TRBD2. The CDR3 is made up of 15 amino acids. Germline trimming cut 0 bases from V and 6 bases from J; bases unmatched to any gene: 4. Germline lookup yields CDR1 SGHTS and CDR2 YDEGEE. DNA for the CDR3: TGTGCCAGCAGCTTGGTTCTCGGGGGGGCCGGGGAGCTGTTTTTT. As protein: CASSLVLGGAGELFF.

The chain carries TRBV6-2 or TRBV6-3 and TRBJ2-2; 9 positions agree with TRBD1. Germline V gives CDR1 MNHEY, CDR2 SVGEGT. The V segment lost 7 bases and the J segment 0 bases; nucleotides outside the gene matches: 12. This CDR3 region has 18 residues. For the CDR3, the DNA is TGTGCCAGCAAGGGGAGGACAGGGGAGAACGCGAACACCGGGGAGCTGTTTTTT. Translation gives CASKGRTGENANTGELFF.

The chain has TRBV2 and TRBJ1-2, with 9 nucleotides matching TRBD1. The CDR3 totals 14 residues. V lost 10 bases, J lost 4 bases, and 10 bases stayed unmatched. Germline CDR1 SNHLY, CDR2 FYNNEI. The CDR3 is CATGDRVSGYGYTF. In nucleotides, the CDR3 is TGTGCCACCGGGGACAGGGTTTCGGGCTATGGCTACACCTTC.